This section outlines one T cell receptor (beta chain) sequence together with its context. It has no known antigen specificity. From each donor, a roughly 2.5 ml peripheral blood sample was collected into PAXgene tubes and kept at -80 degrees C. Without any T cell sorting, total RNA was extracted from whole blood using the PAXgene blood miRNA kit on an automated QIAcube. Deep TCRalpha and TCRbeta repertoire profiling with unique molecular barcoding was performed on peripheral blood of monozygotic twin pairs concordant or discordant for inflammatory bowel disease. Smoking habits were recorded for all twin pairs, and each individual was classified as a current, former or never smoker. The data originate from a study of monozygotic twins with inflammatory bowel disease (dated by TCRdb to about 2019). Turning to the overall study: In total, roughly 28 monozygotic twin pairs made up the full study: 19 Danish pairs, all IBD-discordant, plus nine German pairs, of which four were IBD-concordant and five were IBD-discordant. The search for disease-associated traits relied mainly on comparing, within discordant pairs, IBD patients with their genetically identical healthy co-twins. Each individual had, on average, about 151 000 unique TCRalpha sequences and 181 000 unique TCRbeta sequences available for analysis. What the work shows at the level of the full study, not this receptor alone: Background noise and inter-individual variability may have been introduced into the repertoires by the differing immunosuppressive treatments among patients. IBD patients shared fewer clonotypes with other individuals than healthy twins did, most markedly in patients showing signs of disease activity. A decrease in TCRbeta repertoire diversity, as measured by inverse Simpson index, was observed in IBD patients compared with their healthy co-twins. The results gave no support for a single strong signal or clonotype linked to IBD. The analysis was unable to tell apart different T cell subtypes. Repertoire similarity did not differ between concordant and discordant twins, which could be due to limited statistical power.

The CDR3, from cysteine to phenylalanine, totals 16 residues. DNA is not recorded here. From the germline V gene, CDR1 is SGHRS and CDR2 is YFSETQ. Library preparation used 5' RACE. The input for every TCR library was roughly 4,000 ng of total RNA. cDNA was synthesized with SMARTScribe reverse transcriptase in eight separate reactions per sample. During cDNA synthesis, unique molecular identifiers containing a 6-nucleotide sample barcode were introduced by template switching. TCRalpha and TCRbeta cDNA was amplified in two nested PCRs of around 15 and 9 cycles, and bead purification was carried out after each PCR. Before amplification, cDNA was treated with uracil DNA-glycosylase and purified using the QIAquick PCR purification kit. In the second PCR, Illumina TruSeq-compatible adapters and sample-specific barcodes were added. Library quality and concentration were assessed using TapeStation and Qubit, and about 5 ng of each library was pooled. The pooled libraries were sequenced with 2 x 100 bp reads and custom sequencing primers on an Illumina HiSeq2500 single-index Rapid Run. The study's processing was this. PCR and sequencing errors were corrected by UMI-based consensus assembly using MiGEC version 1.2.6. MiXCR version 2.1.1 handled V(D)J alignment, clonotype assembly and CDR3 extraction. Normalisation of gene usage, clonotype sharing and MAIT/NKT TCR abundance was achieved by analysing the top 1000, 10 000 and 20 000 clonotypes per sample. Diversity was computed as the inverse Simpson index with the vegan R package after downsampling to 27 000 UMIs. Paired Mann-Whitney U tests were applied to discordant twin pairs, with Benjamini-Hochberg correction for multiple testing. TCRdb reprocessed the sequencing reads and holds a single record per CDR3 protein sequence, with no DNA. The V and J calls reflect TCRdb's pipeline rather than the authors' work. The sample has 420,000 or so distinct CDR3 sequences on record. Roughly 2.5% of the sample is held by the ten biggest clonotypes.

The rearrangement joined TRBV5-1 to TRBJ2-7; TCRdb outputs TRBD2, but without DNA this stays unchecked. The specimen sequenced was blood. This clonotype was obtained from a human donor with ulcerative colitis or Crohn's disease, or a healthy co-twin of an affected twin (not recorded which). The CDR3: CASSLGPSVAGYEQYF.